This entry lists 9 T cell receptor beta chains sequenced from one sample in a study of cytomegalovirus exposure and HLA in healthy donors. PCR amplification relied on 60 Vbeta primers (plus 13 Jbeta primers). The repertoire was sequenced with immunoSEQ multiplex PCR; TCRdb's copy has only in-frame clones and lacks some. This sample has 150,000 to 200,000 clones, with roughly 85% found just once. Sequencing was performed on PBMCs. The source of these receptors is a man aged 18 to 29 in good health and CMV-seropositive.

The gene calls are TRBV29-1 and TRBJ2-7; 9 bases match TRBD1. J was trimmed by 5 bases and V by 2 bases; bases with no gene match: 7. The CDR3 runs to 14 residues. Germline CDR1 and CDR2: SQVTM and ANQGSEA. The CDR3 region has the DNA TGCAGCGTTGAATCGAGGGACAGGGACCACGAGCAGTACTTC. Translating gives CSVESRDRDHEQYF.

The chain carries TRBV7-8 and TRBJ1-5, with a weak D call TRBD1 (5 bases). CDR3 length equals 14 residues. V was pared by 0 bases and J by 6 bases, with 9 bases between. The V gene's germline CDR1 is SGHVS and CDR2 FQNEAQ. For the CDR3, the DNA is TGTGCCAGCAGCTTAGCAGGGGAGGGTCAGCCCCAGCATTTT. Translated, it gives CASSLAGEGQPQHF. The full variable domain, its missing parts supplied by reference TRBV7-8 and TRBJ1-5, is GAGVSQSPRYKVAKRGQDVALRCDPISGHVSLFWYQQALGQGPEFLTYFQNEAQLDKSGLPSDRFFAERPEGSVSTLKIQRTQQEDSAVYLCASSLAGEGQPQHFGDGTRLSIL.

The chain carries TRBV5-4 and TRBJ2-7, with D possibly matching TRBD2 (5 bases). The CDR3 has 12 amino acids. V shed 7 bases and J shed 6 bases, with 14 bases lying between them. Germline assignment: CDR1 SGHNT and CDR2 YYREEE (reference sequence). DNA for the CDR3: TGTGCCAGCGGGAGAACAGAGGTCGAGCAGTACTTC. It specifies CASGRTEVEQYF.

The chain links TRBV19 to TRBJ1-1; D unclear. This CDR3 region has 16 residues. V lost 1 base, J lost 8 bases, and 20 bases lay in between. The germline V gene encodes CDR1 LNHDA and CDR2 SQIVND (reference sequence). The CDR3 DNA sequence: TGTGCCAGTAGTATAGTTATAGGGAGCGAGGCGGGAGAAGCTTTCTTT. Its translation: CASSIVIGSEAGEAFF.

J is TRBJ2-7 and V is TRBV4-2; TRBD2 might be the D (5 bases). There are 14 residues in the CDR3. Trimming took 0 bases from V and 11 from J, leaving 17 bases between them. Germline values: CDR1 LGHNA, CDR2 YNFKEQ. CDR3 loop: CASSQERGVVMKYF. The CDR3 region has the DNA TGTGCCAGCAGCCAAGAACGGGGAGTAGTAATGAAGTACTTC.

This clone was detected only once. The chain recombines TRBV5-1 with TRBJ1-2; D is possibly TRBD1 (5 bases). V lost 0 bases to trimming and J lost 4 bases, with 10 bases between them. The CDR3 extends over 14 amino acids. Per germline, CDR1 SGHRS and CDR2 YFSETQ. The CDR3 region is CASSLAQGSYGYTF. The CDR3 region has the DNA TGCGCCAGCAGCTTGGCCCAGGGATCCTATGGCTACACCTTC. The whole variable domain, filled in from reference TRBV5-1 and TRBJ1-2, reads KAGVTQTPRYLIKTRGQQVTLSCSPISGHRSVSWYQQTPGQGLQFLFEYFSETQRNKGNFPGRFSGRQFSNSRSEMNVSTLELGDSALYLCASSLAQGSYGYTFGSGTRLTVV.

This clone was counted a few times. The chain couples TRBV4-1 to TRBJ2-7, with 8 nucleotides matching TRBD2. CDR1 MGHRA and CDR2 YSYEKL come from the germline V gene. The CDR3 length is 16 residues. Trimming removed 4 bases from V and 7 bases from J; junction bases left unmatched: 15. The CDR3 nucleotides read TGCGCCAGCAGCCCCGGAGTGGGACTAGTTCTTTTAGAGCAGTACTTC. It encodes CASSPGVGLVLLEQYF.

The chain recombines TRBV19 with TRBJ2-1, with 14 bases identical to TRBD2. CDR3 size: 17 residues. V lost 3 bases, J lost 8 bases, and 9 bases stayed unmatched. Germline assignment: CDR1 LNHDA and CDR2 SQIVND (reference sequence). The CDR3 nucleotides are TGTGCCAGTAGTATCCCTGGACTAGCGGGAGGCATCCATGAGCAGTTCTTC. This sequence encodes CASSIPGLAGGIHEQFF.

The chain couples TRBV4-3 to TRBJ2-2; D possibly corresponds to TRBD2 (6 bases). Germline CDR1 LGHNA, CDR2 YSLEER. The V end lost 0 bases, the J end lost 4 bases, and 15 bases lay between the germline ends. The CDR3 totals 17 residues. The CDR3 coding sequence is TGCGCCAGCAGCCAAGAGGTTGGCGGGACGGGCACCGGGGAGCTGTTTTTT. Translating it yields CASSQEVGGTGTGELFF.